Below, one T cell receptor (beta chain) is given with its context. Ten or more counts support this clonotype. Its antigen is unknown. Base qualities are missing; no much larger clone stands one base away. These data originate in a study of T cells after yellow fever vaccination (dated by TCRdb to about 2019). As for the study more broadly: The SMART-Seq v4 Ultra Low Input RNA kit was used to prepare libraries from fractions with low cell numbers. Bulk TCR alpha and beta repertoires were sequenced longitudinally to track T-cell clones before and after primary and booster YFV17D yellow fever vaccination. The cohort comprised two healthy male donors, one aged 18 to 30 and one aged 30 to 40 years. Bulk PBMC replicates and cell subsets were isolated from blood drawn at multiple timepoints before and after both primary and secondary immunization.

The treatment or condition label on this specimen signifies: live attenuated yellow fever vaccine strain. PBMCs were isolated from peripheral blood using a standard Ficoll-Paque protocol. Dynabeads CD4 and CD8 positive selection kits were used to isolate CD4 and CD8 T-cell fractions. TriZol was used to extract RNA from bulk PBMCs, from CD4 and CD8 fractions, and from dextramer-positive and dextramer-negative fractions. The V end loses 4 bases and the J end loses 1 base, and a stretch of 7 bases separates them. The CDR3 contains 13 residues, cysteine and phenylalanine counted. This entry keeps only the CDR3 DNA: 39 bases, framed from base 1. The germline V gene gives CDR1 as SGHTA and CDR2 as FQGTGA. The reads were generated on an Illumina NovaSeq 6000. TCR cDNA was synthesized by 5'RACE template switching, which introduced a universal primer site and unique molecular identifiers. cDNA synthesis was primed from both the TCR alpha and TCR beta constant segments. Library amplification used two PCR steps, and the second PCR step added sample barcodes and sequencing adapters. Sequencing of libraries was done on Illumina HiSeq 2500 (2x100 bp) or NovaSeq (2x150 bp). Turning to the authors' computational methods: Reads were demultiplexed and collapsed into UMI consensus sequences with MIGEC, and V(D)J alignment was performed with MiXCR. Clonotypes responding to the vaccine were identified with edgeR on replicate PBMC samples, with the criteria of FDR below 0.01 and a log2 fold change above 5 up to day 15. Bulk clonotypes were assigned CD4 or CD8 identity according to which sequenced CD4 or CD8 repertoire held them at higher abundance. TCRdb trimmed the raw reads at Q25, called clones with MiXCR and kept productive beta chains. Each CDR3 protein appears once, grouped with its most common genes and DNA. These V and J calls originate from TCRdb's pipeline instead of the authors' own analysis. The sample includes 200,000 to 250,000 distinct CDR3 sequences, with roughly 3.3% observed a single time. Of the sample, roughly 3.2% falls within the top ten clones.

What the work shows at the level of the full study, not this receptor alone: The study included only a couple of donors, which limits how far the findings can be generalized. A small share of clonotypes was detected in both CD4 and CD8 compartments, with the overlap likely arising from convergent recombination. Most clones expanded after primary vaccination were re-detected after the booster (almost 97% of CD4 and around 88% of CD8), suggesting broad memory maintenance. Computational filtering was required because FACS-sorted repertoires could contain abundant contaminating clonotypes from the bulk population. The secondary T-cell response was found to be weaker but faster than the primary response, with a peak reached on day 5 rather than on day 15.

Recombination linked TRBV7-3 to TRBJ1-1; no confident D gene assignment can be made. This receptor was obtained from a man younger than 30 who received the YFV17D yellow fever vaccine. The specimen was CD4+ T cells sorted from PBMCs, collected 10 days after the yellow fever booster vaccination. The nucleotides are TGTGCCAGCAGCTCCCAGTCGAACACTGAAGCTTTCTTT. Translation gives CASSSQSNTEAFF.